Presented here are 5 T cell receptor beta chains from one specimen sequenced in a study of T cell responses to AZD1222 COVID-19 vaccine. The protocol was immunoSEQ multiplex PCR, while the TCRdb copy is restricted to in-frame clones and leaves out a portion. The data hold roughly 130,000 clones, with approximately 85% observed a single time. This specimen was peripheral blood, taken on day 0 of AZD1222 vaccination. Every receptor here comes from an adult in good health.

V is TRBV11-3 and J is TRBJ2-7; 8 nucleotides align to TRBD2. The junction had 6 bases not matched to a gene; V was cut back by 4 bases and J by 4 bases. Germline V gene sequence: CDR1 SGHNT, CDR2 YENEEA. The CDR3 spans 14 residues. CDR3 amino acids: CASSSGTSRYEQYF. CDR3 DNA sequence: TGTGCCAGCAGCTCCGGGACTAGTAGGTACGAGCAGTACTTC.

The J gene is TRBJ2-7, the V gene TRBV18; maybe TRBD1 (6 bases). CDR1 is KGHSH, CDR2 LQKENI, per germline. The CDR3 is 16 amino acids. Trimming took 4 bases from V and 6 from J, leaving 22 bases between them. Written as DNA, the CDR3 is TGTGCCAGCTCACGGGGTGACAGGCCACGTGGGGGCGAGCAGTACTTC. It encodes CASSRGDRPRGGEQYF. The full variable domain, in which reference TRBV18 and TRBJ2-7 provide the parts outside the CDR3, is NAGVMQNPRHLVRRRGQEARLRCSPMKGHSHVYWYRQLPEEGLKFMVYLQKENIIDESGMPKERFSAEFPKEGPSILRIQQVVRGDSAAYFCASSRGDRPRGGEQYFGPGTRLTVT.

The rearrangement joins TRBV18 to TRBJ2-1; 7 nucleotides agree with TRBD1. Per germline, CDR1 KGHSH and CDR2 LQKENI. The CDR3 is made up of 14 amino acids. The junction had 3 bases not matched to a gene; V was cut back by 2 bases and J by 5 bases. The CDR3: CASSPYTGDNEQFF. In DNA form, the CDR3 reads TGTGCCAGCTCACCATATACAGGGGACAATGAGCAGTTCTTC.

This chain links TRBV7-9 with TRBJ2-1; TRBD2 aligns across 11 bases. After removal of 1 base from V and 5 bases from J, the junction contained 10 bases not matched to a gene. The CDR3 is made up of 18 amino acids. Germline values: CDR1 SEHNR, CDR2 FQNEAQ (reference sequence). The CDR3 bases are TGTGCCAGCAGCTTAGTAGCCTCGGGACTAGCGGTTAACAATGAGCAGTTCTTC. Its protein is CASSLVASGLAVNNEQFF.

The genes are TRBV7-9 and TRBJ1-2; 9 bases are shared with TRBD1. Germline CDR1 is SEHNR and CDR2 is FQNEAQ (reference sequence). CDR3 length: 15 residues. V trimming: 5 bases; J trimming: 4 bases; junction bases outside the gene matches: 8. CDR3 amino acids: CASSPRQGGIYGYTF. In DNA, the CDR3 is TGTGCCAGCAGCCCCAGACAGGGGGGGATCTATGGCTACACCTTC.